The 17 T cell receptor beta chains below come from one sample, sequenced in a study of T-cell memory formation after mild COVID-19. TCRdb re-analysed the 5' RACE reads in MiXCR, keeping a single row per CDR3 protein. The repertoire holds 250,000 or so distinct CDR3 sequences, with around 10% as singletons. The specimen sequenced was PBMCs or a T cell subset sorted from them (not recorded which). The receptor source for this set is a man aged 18 to 30 who had mild COVID-19 (a few samples of this study predate the infection). Cell type and time point are not known.

In this sample, this clonotype turned up a few times. The chain joins TRBV6-2 or TRBV6-3 to TRBJ1-1, with D tentatively TRBD1 (6 bases). V was clipped by 6 bases and J by 0 bases, with 14 bases between them. CDR1 and CDR2 from the germline V gene are MNHEY and SVGEGT. CDR3 size: 15 residues. CDR3: CASSSRGQLNTEAFF. In DNA, the CDR3 is TGTGCCAGCAGCTCACGGGGGCAGTTGAACACTGAAGCTTTCTTT.

This clonotype was detected a few times. The chain employs TRBV7-9 and TRBJ1-6; D uncertain. CDR1 SEHNR and CDR2 FQNEAQ come from the germline V gene (reference sequence). The CDR3 is 13 amino acids. The V end lost 3 bases, the J end lost 10 bases, and 10 bases lay between the germline ends. The CDR3 spells CASSFDGASPLHF. The CDR3 region has the DNA TGTGCCAGCAGCTTCGATGGAGCGTCACCCCTCCACTTT. The full variable domain, rest sourced from reference TRBV7-9 and TRBJ1-6, is DTGVSQNPRHKITKRGQNVTFRCDPISEHNRLYWYRQTLGQGPEFLTYFQNEAQLEKSRLLSDRFSAERPKGSFSTLEIQRTEQGDSAMYLCASSFDGASPLHFGNGTRLTVT.

This clonotype showed up just a few times. The chain recombines TRBV20-1 with TRBJ2-3; D gene ambiguous. Germline V CDR1 and CDR2: DFQATT, SNEGSKA (reference sequence). Trimming took off 4 bases at V and 14 bases at J, with 16 bases between the two ends. The CDR3 has 11 residues. CDR3 DNA sequence: TGCAGTGCTACTTACCCTGTTACTCGGTATTTT. Protein product: CSATYPVTRYF.

CDR3 DNA sequence: TGTGCCAGCAGCCCAGGGGACAGAAAGGCAGATACGCAGTATTTT. Its translation: CASSPGDRKADTQYF. The V call is TRBV11-2, the J call TRBJ2-3, with TRBD1 matching 7 bases. V lost 5 bases to trimming and J lost 4 bases; unmatched junction nucleotides: 9. This CDR3 spans 15 amino acids. Germline CDR1 is SGHAT and CDR2 is FQNNGV.

This clonotype turned up a few times. This chain uses TRBV6-6 with TRBJ2-7, with D perhaps matching TRBD2 (6 bases). Trimming took off 2 bases at V and 0 bases at J, with 14 bases between the two ends. Germline lookup yields CDR1 MNHNY and CDR2 SVGAGI (reference sequence). This CDR3 spans 16 amino acids. This chain's CDR3 is CASSYGAGGSSYEQYV. DNA for the CDR3: TGTGCCAGCAGTTACGGAGCTGGAGGGAGCTCCTACGAGCAGTACGTC.

This chain connects TRBV3-1 to TRBJ2-5, with D perhaps being TRBD1 or TRBD2 (6 bases each). Germline lookup yields CDR1 LGHDT and CDR2 YNNKEL (reference sequence). The germline V and J ends were trimmed by 5 bases and 2 bases, with 18 bases remaining between them. The CDR3 runs to 16 residues. Written as DNA, the CDR3 is TGTGCCAGCAGCTCAAGGATAGGGGGGAATCAAGAGACCCAGTACTTC. It is translated as CASSSRIGGNQETQYF.

V usage is TRBV2 and J usage is TRBJ2-6; 10 positions match TRBD2. Germline CDR1 is SNHLY and CDR2 is FYNNEI. The trim removed 5 bases at V and 0 bases at J, leaving 1 base unmatched. This CDR3 has 16 residues. The CDR3 region is CASSSGGASGANVLTF. The CDR3 nucleotides are TGTGCCAGCAGTAGCGGGGGGGCCTCTGGGGCCAACGTCCTGACTTTC.

This clonotype has more than one count but fewer than ten. This rearrangement joins TRBV20-1 to TRBJ2-5; D could derive from TRBD1 or TRBD2 (7 bases each). This CDR3 contains 13 residues. The V and J ends lost 4 bases and 5 bases respectively, with 14 bases between them. Germline V CDR1 and CDR2: DFQATT, SNEGSKA (reference sequence). The CDR3 DNA reads as TGCAGTGCTACAGGGGGGGCCAGGGAGACCCAGTACTTC. Amino acids: CSATGGARETQYF.

This chain uses TRBV11-3 with TRBJ2-1; 7 bases are shared with TRBD1. This CDR3 region has 14 residues. V lost 4 bases and J lost 7; bases outside the gene matches: 7. Germline CDR1 and CDR2: SGHNT and YENEEA. CDR3 DNA sequence: TGTGCCAGCAGCTGGACAGGAATAGGTAATGAGCAGTTCTTC. This sequence encodes CASSWTGIGNEQFF.

This clonotype occurred a few times. The chain employs TRBV4-3 and TRBJ2-7, with 10 bases lining up with TRBD1. Trimming took 0 bases from V and 3 from J; bases not matched to a gene: 5. Germline lookup yields CDR1 LGHNA and CDR2 YSLEER. The CDR3 covers 16 residues. CDR3 protein: CASSQDLGQGVYEQYF. The CDR3 DNA sequence: TGCGCCAGCAGCCAAGATCTAGGACAGGGGGTCTACGAGCAGTACTTC.

This clonotype has only a few counts. The CDR3 DNA follows: TGTGCCAGCTCACCACCAGGCGGAACTAATGAAAAACTGTTTTTT. Its translation is CASSPPGGTNEKLFF. The gene calls are TRBV18 and TRBJ1-4; D remains unclear. V lost 0 bases to trimming and J lost 1 base, with 6 bases between them. Germline values: CDR1 KGHSH, CDR2 LQKENI. CDR3 length: 15 amino acids.

This clonotype has only a few counts. V usage is TRBV6-1 and J usage is TRBJ2-7, with D unresolved. The CDR3 has 14 residues. CDR1 and CDR2 from the germline V gene are MNHNS and SASEGT. Trimming shortened V by 3 bases and J by 4 bases, and 13 bases separated the two germline ends. The CDR3 here is CASSDPIPPYEQYF. As DNA, the CDR3 is TGTGCCAGCAGTGACCCCATACCCCCTTACGAGCAGTACTTC.

The CDR3 DNA follows: TGTGCCAGCAGCTTCCTCGGCAGGGTGGCAGATACGCAGTATTTT. As protein: CASSFLGRVADTQYF. The V call is TRBV11-2, the J call TRBJ2-3; maybe TRBD1 (5 bases). V lost 3 bases and J 4 bases, leaving 14 bases between the germline ends. The germline CDR1 and CDR2 sequences are SGHAT and FQNNGV. The CDR3 is 15 amino acids.

The sample holds a few counts of this clonotype. The gene calls are TRBV6-4 and TRBJ2-3; 11 nucleotides line up with TRBD2. CDR3 length: 15 residues. The germline CDR1 and CDR2 sequences are MRHNA and SNTAGT. V shed 4 bases and J 4 bases; nucleotides not matched to a gene: 4. The CDR3: CASSANSGGADTQYF. The CDR3 nucleotides read TGTGCCAGCAGTGCGAATAGCGGGGGGGCAGATACGCAGTATTTT.

This clonotype was observed a handful of times. V and J are TRBV7-9 and TRBJ1-5, with a weak D call TRBD1 (5 bases). Germline V gene lookup returns CDR1 SEHNR and CDR2 FQNEAQ (reference sequence). The ends were cut back, 1 base at V and 9 bases at J, with 10 bases in the middle. The CDR3 length is 13 residues. CDR3 loop: CASSLDDSRPQHF. CDR3 nucleotide sequence: TGTGCCAGCAGCTTAGACGACAGCCGGCCCCAGCATTTT.

This clonotype was detected a few times. CDR3 sequence: CASSQLQLTDTQYF. DNA of the CDR3: TGCGCCAGCAGCCAACTACAGCTCACAGATACGCAGTATTTT. V gene TRBV4-1 combines with J gene TRBJ2-3; D is unclear. This CDR3 has 14 residues. CDR1 and CDR2 from the germline V gene are MGHRA and YSYEKL. V was cut by 2 bases and J by 2 bases, with 8 bases left in between.

The chain carries TRBV20-1 and TRBJ2-7; maybe TRBD2 (6 bases). The CDR3 has 14 residues. V was pared by 3 bases and J by 7 bases, with 19 bases between. The V gene's germline CDR1 is DFQATT and CDR2 SNEGSKA (reference sequence). The CDR3 sequence is CSASISGPAGEQYF. The CDR3 coding sequence is TGCAGTGCTAGCATAAGCGGGCCCGCGGGGGAGCAGTACTTC.